Only a few counts were recorded for the clone carrying this T cell receptor beta chain. This sample stems from a study of PD-L1 blockade in urothelial cancer. From germline, CDR1 is SGHRS and CDR2 YFSETQ. Trimming at V came to 7 bases and at J to 8 bases, leaving 18 bases not matched to a gene. The CDR3 consists of 17 residues. Spiking of synthetic TCR analog templates was performed in each PCR. Here immunoSEQ multiplex PCR was the method, and the copy in TCRdb shows in-frame clones only, minus some. This table holds 100,000 to 150,000 clones, approximately 84% found once. Time point in this sample: pretreatment peripheral blood.

The chain uses TRBV5-1 and TRBJ2-1; TRBD2 matches 10 bases. Here the sequenced sample was PBMCs, taken around atezolizumab (anti-PD-L1) treatment. This TCR derives from a man aged 50-60 years with urothelial cancer. The CDR3, as DNA: TGCGCCAGCTCCCAAGGCGCGAGCGGGAGGGCCCTAGATGAGCAGTTCTTC. Translating it yields CASSQGASGRALDEQFF.